These 9 T cell receptor beta chains were sequenced from one sample in a study of T cells in Graves' hyperthyroidism and ophthalmopathy. RNA transcripts gave rise to amplified TCR beta CDR3 regions. First-round RT-PCR targeting the TCR CDR3 was performed with the HTBI primer set. TCRdb reprocessed the multiplex PCR reads with MiXCR, giving one entry per CDR3 protein. Of 800,000 or so distinct CDR3 sequences detected, more than 30% appear once; the ten largest clones hold roughly 8.3%. Sequences were obtained from blood. Source of these receptors: a man aged 18 to 30 with Graves' hyperthyroidism.

CDR3 region: CASSSGLAGVDEQYF. The DNA for the CDR3 is TGTGCCAGCAGCTCCGGACTAGCGGGAGTAGACGAGCAGTACTTC. The V and J genes are TRBV7-9 and TRBJ2-7; 13 positions agree with TRBD2. This CDR3 region has 15 residues. The germline gives CDR1 SEHNR, CDR2 FQNEAQ (reference sequence). V dropped 4 bases and J dropped 5; count of bases not matched to a gene: 5.

The rearrangement joins TRBV19 to TRBJ1-5; possibly TRBD1 for D (6 bases). The CDR3 sequence is 14 residues long. The V gene lost 8 bases and the J gene lost 7 bases, with 18 bases spanning the gap. Per the germline V gene, CDR1 is LNHDA and CDR2 is SQIVND (reference sequence). CDR3 nucleotide sequence: TGTGCCAGTGGGGGGTGGCAGGGGAAACAGCCCCAGCATTTT. Translation gives CASGGWQGKQPQHF.

A word on this clonotype: A much larger clone lies one base from this, so it may be a read error. This chain uses TRBV9 with TRBJ2-7; either TRBD1 or TRBD2 may fit D (5 bases each). This CDR3 contains 14 residues. V lost 0 bases, J lost 7 bases, and 14 bases lay in between. The germline V gene has CDR1 SGDLS and CDR2 YYNGEE. The CDR3 loop reads CASSVEDQGREQYF. The DNA for the CDR3 is TGTGCCAGCAGCGTAGAGGACCAGGGACGTGAGCAGTACTTC.

V gene TRBV7-2 combines with J gene TRBJ2-7, with 8 bases matching TRBD2. The CDR3 runs 13 residues. Germline CDR1 and CDR2: SGHTA and FQGNSA. V was clipped by 2 bases and J by 6 bases; unmatched bases: 3. As DNA, the CDR3 is TGTGCCAGCAGCTTACCCGGGGGGGTCGAGCAGTACTTC. Translation gives CASSLPGGVEQYF. The full variable domain, completed using reference TRBV7-2 and TRBJ2-7, is GAGVSQSPSNKVTEKGKDVELRCDPISGHTALYWYRQSLGQGLEFLIYFQGNSAPDKSGLPSDRFSAERTGGSVSTLTIQRTQQEDSAVYLCASSLPGGVEQYFGPGTRLTVT.

At least ten counts were recorded for this clonotype. The rearrangement links TRBV10-3 to TRBJ1-6, with 7 bases lining up with TRBD1. V lost 1 base to trimming and J lost 3 bases; unmatched junction nucleotides: 6. CDR1 and CDR2 from the germline V gene are ENHRY and SYGVKD. CDR3 size: 17 residues. CDR3 bases: TGTGCCATCAGTGAGTGGGGACAGAGAAACTATAATTCACCCCTCCACTTT. Its translation: CAISEWGQRNYNSPLHF.

The chain employs TRBV7-9 and TRBJ1-2; possible D gene TRBD1, 6 bases. Germline assignment: CDR1 SEHNR and CDR2 FQNEAQ (reference sequence). V lost 4 bases and J lost 7, with 13 bases in between. The CDR3 sequence is 13 residues long. The CDR3 loop is CASSSGGPSGYTF. CDR3 nucleotide sequence: TGTGCCAGCAGCTCTGGGGGCCCCTCTGGCTACACCTTC.

This clonotype has at least ten counts. The chain combines TRBV25-1 with TRBJ1-2, with a possible D match to TRBD1 (6 bases). Trimming removed 1 base at V and 6 bases at J, with 9 bases between. The germline V gene encodes CDR1 MGHDK and CDR2 SYGVNS. The CDR3 loop spans 13 amino acids. CDR3 protein: CASSEWDKDGYTF. The CDR3 DNA is TGTGCCAGCAGTGAATGGGACAAAGATGGCTACACCTTC.

The CDR3 loop is CASSQLARDRGHEQYF. The DNA of the CDR3 is TGCGCCAGCAGCCAACTAGCCCGGGACAGGGGACACGAGCAGTACTTC. The genes are TRBV4-3 and TRBJ2-7; TRBD1 agrees at 10 bases. Germline loops: CDR1 LGHNA, CDR2 YSLEER. After removal of 2 bases from V and 5 bases from J, the junction contained 9 bases not matched to a gene. The CDR3 contains 16 residues.

The gene calls are TRBV7-2 and TRBJ2-7, with 9 bases that match TRBD2. CDR1 and CDR2 (germline): SGHTA, FQGNSA. V shed 2 bases, J shed 2 bases, and the junction held 4 bases outside the gene matches. The CDR3 is made up of 15 amino acids. The CDR3 is CASSLLAGATYEQYF. CDR3 bases: TGTGCCAGCAGCTTATTAGCGGGGGCGACCTACGAGCAGTACTTC.